This T cell receptor beta chain is drawn from a study of T cell repertoires in cytomegalovirus infection. Study as a whole: Researchers turned to recently identified HLA-C-restricted CMV epitopes as well as well-studied HLA-B-restricted ones. Public TCR beta signatures marked donors with CMV infection and the matching HLA.

General study results and limits: Accumulated public TCR beta family frequency recognized individuals carrying CMV together with the relevant HLA.

The CDR3 covers 13 residues. V lost 8 bases and J lost 2; bases outside the gene matches: 3. Germline loops: CDR1 SGHVS, CDR2 FNYEAQ. TCRdb passed the reads through MiXCR, listing each CDR3 protein once. The sample includes approximately 910,000 distinct CDR3 sequences, approximately 30% of them seen just once. Turning to this clonotype: Its antigen is still unknown.

V usage is TRBV7-6 and J usage is TRBJ2-7; TRBD1 matches at 10 bases. This receptor was identified in a human donor in good health (CMV status not recorded). Some clones in this sample may be carry-over from other donors' samples. The sequencing used cultured CD8+ T cells from PBMCs, collected from culture after CMV antigen stimulation. The CDR3 region has the DNA TGTGCCAGCGGGACAGGGGAAACCTACGAGCAGTACTTC. Its protein is CASGTGETYEQYF.